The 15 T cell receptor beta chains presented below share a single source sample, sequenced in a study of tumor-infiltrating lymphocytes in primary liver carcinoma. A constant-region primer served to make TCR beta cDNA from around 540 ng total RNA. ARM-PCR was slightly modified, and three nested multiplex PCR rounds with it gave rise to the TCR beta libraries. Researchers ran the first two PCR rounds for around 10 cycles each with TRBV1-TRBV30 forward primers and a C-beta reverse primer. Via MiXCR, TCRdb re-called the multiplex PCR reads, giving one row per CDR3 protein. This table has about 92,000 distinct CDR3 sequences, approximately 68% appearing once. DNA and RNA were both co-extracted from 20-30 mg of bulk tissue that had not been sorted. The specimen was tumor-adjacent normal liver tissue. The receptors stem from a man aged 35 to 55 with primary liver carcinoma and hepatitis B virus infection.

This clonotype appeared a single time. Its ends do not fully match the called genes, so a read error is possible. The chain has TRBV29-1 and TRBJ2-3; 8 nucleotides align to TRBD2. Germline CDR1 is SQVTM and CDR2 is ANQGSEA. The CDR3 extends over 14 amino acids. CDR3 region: CNVSGGSVGDTQYF. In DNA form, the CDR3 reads TGCAACGTTTCGGGAGGGTCGGTGGGAGATACGCAGTATTTC.

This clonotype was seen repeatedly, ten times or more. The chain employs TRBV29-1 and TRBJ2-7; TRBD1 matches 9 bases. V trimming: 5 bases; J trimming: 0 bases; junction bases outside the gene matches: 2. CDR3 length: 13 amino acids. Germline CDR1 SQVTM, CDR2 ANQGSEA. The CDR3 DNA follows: TGCAGCGTTTCGACAGGGGGCTCCTACGAGCAGTACTTC. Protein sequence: CSVSTGGSYEQYF.

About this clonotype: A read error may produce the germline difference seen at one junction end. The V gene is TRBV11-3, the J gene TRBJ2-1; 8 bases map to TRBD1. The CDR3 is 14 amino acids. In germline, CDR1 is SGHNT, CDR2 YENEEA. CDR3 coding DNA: TGTGCCAGCAGCTCAACCGGACAGGGCAATGAGCTGTCCTTC. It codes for CASSSTGQGNELSF.

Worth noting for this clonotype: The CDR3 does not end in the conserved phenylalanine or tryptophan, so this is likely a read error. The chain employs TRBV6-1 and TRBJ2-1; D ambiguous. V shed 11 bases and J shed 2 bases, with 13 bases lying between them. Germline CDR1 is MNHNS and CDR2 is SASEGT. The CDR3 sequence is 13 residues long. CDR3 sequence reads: CASLTSPYNEQFL. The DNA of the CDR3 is TGTGCCTCTCTCACCAGCCCCTACAATGAGCAGTTCTTA.

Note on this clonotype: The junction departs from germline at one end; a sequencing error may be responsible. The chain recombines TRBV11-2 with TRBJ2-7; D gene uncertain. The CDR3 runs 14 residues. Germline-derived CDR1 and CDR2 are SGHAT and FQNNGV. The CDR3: CASSFGVTRIEHYF. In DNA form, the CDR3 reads TGTGCCAGCAGTTTCGGAGTTACTCGAATCGAGCACTACTTC.

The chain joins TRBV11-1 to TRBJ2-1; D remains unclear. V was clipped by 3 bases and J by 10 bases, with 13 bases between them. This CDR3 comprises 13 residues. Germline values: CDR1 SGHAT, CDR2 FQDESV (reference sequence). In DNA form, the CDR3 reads TGTGCCAGCAGCTTTGATTTTTTAAAAGAGCAGTTCTTC. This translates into CASSFDFLKEQFF.

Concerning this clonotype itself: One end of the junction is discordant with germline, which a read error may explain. The CDR3 DNA follows: TGTGCCAGCAGCATACTAGCGGGAGCGCCCGGGGAGTTGTTTTTT. Protein product: CASSILAGAPGELFF. The V and J genes are TRBV7-8 and TRBJ2-2; 11 bases fit TRBD2. This CDR3 spans 15 amino acids. Germline V gene data show CDR1 as SGHVS and CDR2 as FQNEAQ.

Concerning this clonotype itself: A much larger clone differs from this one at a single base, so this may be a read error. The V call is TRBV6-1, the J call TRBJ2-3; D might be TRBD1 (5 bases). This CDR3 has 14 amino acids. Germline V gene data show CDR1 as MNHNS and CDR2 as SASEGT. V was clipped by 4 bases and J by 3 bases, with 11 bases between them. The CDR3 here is CASSVNQGTDTQYF. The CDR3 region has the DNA TGTGCCAGCAGTGTAAACCAGGGAACAGATACGCAGTATTTT.

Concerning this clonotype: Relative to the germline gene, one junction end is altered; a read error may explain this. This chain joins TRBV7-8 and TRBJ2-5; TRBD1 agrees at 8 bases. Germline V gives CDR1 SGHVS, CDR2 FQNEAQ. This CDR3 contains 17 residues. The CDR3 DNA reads TGTGCCAGCAGCTTAGGGGCCGGACAGGGTCCCAAGGAGACCCAGTGCTTC. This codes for CASSLGAGQGPKETQCF.

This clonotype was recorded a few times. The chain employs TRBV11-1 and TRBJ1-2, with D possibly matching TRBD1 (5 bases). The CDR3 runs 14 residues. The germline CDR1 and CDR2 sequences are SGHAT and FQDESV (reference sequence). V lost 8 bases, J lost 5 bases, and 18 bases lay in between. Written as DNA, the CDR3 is TGTGCCAGCGTACGGTGGGGGTTCTGTTATGGCTACACCTTC. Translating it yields CASVRWGFCYGYTF. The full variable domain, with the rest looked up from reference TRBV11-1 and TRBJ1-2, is EAEVAQSPRYKITEKSQAVAFWCDPISGHATLYWYRQILGQGPELLVQFQDESVVDDSQLPKDRFSAERLKGVDSTLKIQPAELGDSAMYLCASVRWGFCYGYTFGSGTRLTVV.

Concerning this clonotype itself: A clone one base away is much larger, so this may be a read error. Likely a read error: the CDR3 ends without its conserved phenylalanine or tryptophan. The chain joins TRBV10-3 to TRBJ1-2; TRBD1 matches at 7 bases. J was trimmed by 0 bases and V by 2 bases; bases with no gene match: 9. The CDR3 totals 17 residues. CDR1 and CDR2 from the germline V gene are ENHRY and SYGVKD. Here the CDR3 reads CAISEPTGRVTNYGYTL. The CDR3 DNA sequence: TGTGCCATCAGTGAGCCGACAGGGAGGGTTACTAACTATGGCTACACCCTC.

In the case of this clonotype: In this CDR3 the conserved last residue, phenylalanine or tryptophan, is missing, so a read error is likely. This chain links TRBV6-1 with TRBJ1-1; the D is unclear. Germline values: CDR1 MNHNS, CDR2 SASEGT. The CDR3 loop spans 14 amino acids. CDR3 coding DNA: TGTGCCAGCAGTGAAGCTTACCTGAACAATGAAGCTTTCGTT. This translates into CASSEAYLNNEAFV.

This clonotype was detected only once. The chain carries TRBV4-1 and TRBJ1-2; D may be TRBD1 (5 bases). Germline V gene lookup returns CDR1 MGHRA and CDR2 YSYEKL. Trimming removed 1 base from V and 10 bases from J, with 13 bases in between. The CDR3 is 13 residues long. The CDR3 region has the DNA TGCGCCAGCAGCCAAGTAACAAGGGACGACTACACCTTC. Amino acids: CASSQVTRDDYTF.

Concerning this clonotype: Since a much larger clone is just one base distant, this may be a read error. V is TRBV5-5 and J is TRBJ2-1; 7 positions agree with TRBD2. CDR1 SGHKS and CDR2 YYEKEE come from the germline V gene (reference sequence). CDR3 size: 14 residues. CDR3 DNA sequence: TGTGCCAGCAACTTGGTAAGCGGGAACTTTGAGCAGTTCTTC. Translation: CASNLVSGNFEQFF. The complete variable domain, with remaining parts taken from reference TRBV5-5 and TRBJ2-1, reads DAGVTQSPTHLIKTRGQQVTLRCSPISGHKSVSWYQQVLGQGPQFIFQYYEKEERGRGNFPDRFSARQFPNYSSELNVNALLLGDSALYLCASNLVSGNFEQFFGPGTRLTVL.

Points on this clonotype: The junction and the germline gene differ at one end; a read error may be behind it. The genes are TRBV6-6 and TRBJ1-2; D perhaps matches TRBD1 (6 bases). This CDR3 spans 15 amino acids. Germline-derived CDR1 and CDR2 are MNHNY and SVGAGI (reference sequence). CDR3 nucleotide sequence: TGTGCTAGCAGTAATCCTACAAGGGGGAAGGATGGCTACACCTTC. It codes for CASSNPTRGKDGYTF.